The 3 T cell receptor beta chains presented below share a single source sample, sequenced in a study of post-analysis software for immune sequencing data. Libraries were made from TCR beta cDNA, and they carried unique molecular identifiers. TCRdb fed the PCR reads into MiXCR, producing one record per CDR3 protein. Of about 430,000 distinct CDR3 sequences in the sample, 35% to 45% are singletons; the top ten hold 7.6%. Findings and limits, study-wide: Five or six TRBV segments were significantly more frequent in patients than in controls. TRBV5-6, TRBV5-1 and TRBV20-1 were among these segments.

These receptors' targets are unknown. The sequenced material came from blood. The receptors derive from a girl aged 2-10 years with multiple sclerosis.

This clonotype turned up a few times. The chain is built from TRBV3-1 and TRBJ1-2; the match to TRBD1 covers 8 bases. CDR1 is LGHDT, CDR2 YNNKEL, per germline (reference sequence). The CDR3 covers 12 residues. After removal of 5 bases from V and 7 bases from J, the junction contained 3 bases not matched to a gene. The CDR3 DNA reads as TGTGCCAGCAGCGGACAGGGTGGTGGCTACACCTTC. Translated: CASSGQGGGYTF.

The table lists this clonotype with a few counts. The chain is built from TRBV6-6 and TRBJ2-7; TRBD2 aligns across 12 bases. Unmatched junction bases numbered 3, after V lost 7 bases and J lost 2 bases. The length of the CDR3 is 14 residues. CDR1 and CDR2 (germline): MNHNY, SVGAGI (reference sequence). CDR3 DNA: TGTGCCAGCATAAGACTAGCGGGAGCCTACGAGCAGTACTTC. Amino acid sequence: CASIRLAGAYEQYF.

This clonotype turned up a few times. CDR3: CSAGKSGGAYNEQFF. In DNA, the CDR3 is TGCAGTGCTGGAAAAAGCGGGGGGGCCTACAATGAGCAGTTCTTC. The chain links TRBV20-1 to TRBJ2-1; 10 bases match TRBD2. The germline V gene has CDR1 DFQATT and CDR2 SNEGSKA (reference sequence). CDR3 size: 15 residues. V shed 5 bases, J shed 2 bases, and the junction held 6 bases outside the gene matches.